The text below deals with one T cell receptor beta chain. The sample is drawn from a study of CD8+ T cells in alopecia areata. Study summary: Those patients who were treated received oral tofacitinib, which was given at 5 to 10 mg twice daily for moderate-to-severe alopecia areata.

Sequencing relied on a cDNA template that was reverse transcribed from extracted RNA. The method was immunoSEQ multiplex PCR; TCRdb's version includes in-frame clones alone and lacks a portion of them. Here the sample spans some 80,000 clones, around 60% being singletons. Regarding treatment: oral pan-JAK inhibitor, 5-10 mg twice daily. This CDR3 is 19 amino acids long. Germline V gene sequence: CDR1 SEHNR, CDR2 FQNEAQ (reference sequence). J lost 2 bases, V lost 5 bases, and 17 bases had no gene match. The sequencing used CD8+ T cells sorted from blood, collected at week 24, from a patient treated with tofacitinib. The source of this sequence is a human donor with alopecia areata. The chain recombines TRBV7-9 with TRBJ2-4, with 8 bases lining up with TRBD1. The CDR3 loop reads CASSPPTETGEDSKNIQYF. In DNA form, the CDR3 reads TGTGCCAGCAGCCCGCCGACTGAGACAGGGGAAGACTCCAAAAACATTCAGTACTTC.